The entry below gives a single TCR beta chain sequence along with its context. Its antigen is unidentified. The germline CDR1 and CDR2 sequences are MNHEY and SVGEGT. Trimming took off 2 bases at V and 4 bases at J, with 9 bases between the two ends. CDR3 length equals 14 residues. The data originate from a study of T cell responses to AZD1222 COVID-19 vaccine. Only in-frame clones appear in the TCRdb table, and some are missing; sequencing was by immunoSEQ multiplex PCR. The data show roughly 140,000 clones, about 90% seen once. General study results and limits: After the peak T cell response, and only then, were repertoires sampled. Mapped onto spike, vaccine-associated CD4 TCRs spanned it and were dominant at 160-218 and 743-854. Donors were mostly white British, more females; clonal diversity possibly underestimated.

The TCR comes from an adult who received the AZD1222 COVID-19 vaccine. The rearrangement joins TRBV6-2 or TRBV6-3 to TRBJ1-3; D call uncertain. Source: peripheral blood, taken 28 days after the second AZD1222 dose. CDR3 amino acids: CASSYAGRGNTIYF. CDR3 bases: TGTGCCAGCAGTTACGCGGGCCGAGGAAACACCATATATTTT.